Below, 22 T cell receptor beta chains from the same sample are listed, as sequenced in a study of cytomegalovirus exposure and HLA in healthy donors. Amplification used 60 Vbeta primers and 13 Jbeta primers. The method was immunoSEQ multiplex PCR; TCRdb's version includes in-frame clones alone and lacks a portion of them. The table lists 180,000 or so clones, less than 90% of them singletons. Input material: PBMCs. The receptor source for this set is a girl under 18 in good health and CMV-seropositive.

CDR3 in amino acids: CASSGTGTNTEAFF. The CDR3 DNA reads as TGCGCCAGCAGCGGAACAGGGACGAACACTGAAGCTTTCTTT. The rearrangement joins TRBV5-1 to TRBJ1-1; the D gene is possibly TRBD1 (6 bases). The CDR3 has 14 residues. From germline, CDR1 is SGHRS and CDR2 YFSETQ. V was trimmed by 4 bases and J by 1 base, leaving 11 bases between them.

V gene TRBV5-8 combines with J gene TRBJ2-5; TRBD1 matches 11 bases. After removal of 2 bases from V and 4 bases from J, the junction contained 4 bases not matched to a gene. The CDR3 has 15 residues. The germline V gene has CDR1 SGHTS and CDR2 YDEGEE. For the CDR3, the DNA is TGTGCCAGCAGCTTCGGACAGGGGGCGAGAGAGACCCAGTACTTC. As protein: CASSFGQGARETQYF.

This sequence joins TRBV11-2 and TRBJ1-5; possible D gene TRBD1, 5 bases. V was clipped by 1 base and J by 0 bases, with 13 bases between them. The germline CDR1 and CDR2 sequences are SGHAT and FQNNGV. The CDR3 totals 17 residues. CDR3 loop: CASSLVGGTYSNQPQHF. The DNA for the CDR3 is TGTGCCAGCAGCTTAGTGGGAGGGACTTATAGCAATCAGCCCCAGCATTTT. The variable domain in full, with the rest retrieved from reference TRBV11-2 and TRBJ1-5, is EAGVAQSPRYKIIEKRQSVAFWCNPISGHATLYWYQQILGQGPKLLIQFQNNGVVDDSQLPKDRFSAERLKGVDSTLKIQPAKLEDSAVYLCASSLVGGTYSNQPQHFGDGTRLSIL.

This chain joins TRBV6-4 and TRBJ2-3, with a weak D call TRBD1 (6 bases). The CDR3 contains 15 residues. Germline-derived CDR1 and CDR2 are MRHNA and SNTAGT. The V end lost 6 bases, the J end lost 4 bases, and 17 bases lay between the germline ends. The CDR3 region is CASRPWGHHPDTQYF. The CDR3 DNA reads TGTGCCAGCAGACCCTGGGGACACCATCCAGATACGCAGTATTTT.

The J gene is TRBJ1-6, the V gene TRBV30; tentative D call: TRBD1 (6 bases). With 0 bases removed from V and 7 bases from J, the gap between germline ends came to 10 bases. The CDR3 length is 14 residues. The germline V gene encodes CDR1 GTSNPN and CDR2 SVGIG (reference sequence). Here the CDR3 reads CAWSVNRGNSPLHF. In nucleotides, the CDR3 is TGTGCCTGGAGTGTAAATAGGGGGAATTCACCCCTCCACTTT.

The V gene is TRBV6-1, the J gene TRBJ2-1; maybe TRBD1 (6 bases). The CDR3 length is 16 residues. Germline V gives CDR1 MNHNS, CDR2 SASEGT. Trimming pared 2 bases from V and 5 bases from J, leaving 16 bases between. CDR3 loop: CASSERGGTHHNEQFF. CDR3 bases: TGTGCCAGCAGTGAACGAGGGGGAACTCATCACAATGAGCAGTTCTTC.

This sequence joins TRBV7-9 and TRBJ2-5, with 11 bases aligning to TRBD2. The last part of the DNA fits TRBJ2-7 better; the J call may be wrong. This CDR3 region has 15 residues. From germline, CDR1 is SEHNR and CDR2 FQNEAQ (reference sequence). CDR3 loop: CASSPGTSGSYEQYF. CDR3 DNA: TGTGCCAGCAGCCCCGGGACTAGCGGTTCCTACGAGCAGTACTTC.

This chain links TRBV12-5 with TRBJ2-2; 9 bases align to TRBD2. Germline assignment: CDR1 LGHNT and CDR2 FRNRAP. V lost 6 bases and J lost 3; bases outside the gene matches: 8. CDR3 size: 16 residues. The CDR3 sequence is CASGIGTSLHTGELFF. The CDR3 DNA reads as TGTGCTAGTGGGATAGGGACTAGCCTACACACCGGGGAGCTGTTTTTT.

J is TRBJ2-1 and V is TRBV9, with 9 bases aligning to TRBD2. V dropped 0 bases and J dropped 4; count of bases not matched to a gene: 8. Per the germline V gene, CDR1 is SGDLS and CDR2 is YYNGEE. This CDR3 region has 17 residues. CDR3 nucleotides: TGTGCCAGCAGCGTAGGCGGGGGGGGGAACTTATACAATGAGCAGTTCTTC. Amino acid sequence: CASSVGGGGNLYNEQFF.

CDR3 bases: TGTGCCAGCAAGTTGGGGCTGAACACTGAAGCTTTCTTT. Translating gives CASKLGLNTEAFF. This sequence joins TRBV7-9 and TRBJ1-1; D might be TRBD1 (5 bases). Trimming cost V 7 bases and J 0 bases, with 9 bases left between them. The CDR3 consists of 13 residues. Germline V gives CDR1 SEHNR, CDR2 FQNEAQ (reference sequence). The complete variable domain, with remaining parts taken from reference TRBV7-9 and TRBJ1-1, reads DTGVSQNPRHKITKRGQNVTFRCDPISEHNRLYWYRQTLGQGPEFLTYFQNEAQLEKSRLLSDRFSAERPKGSFSTLEIQRTEQGDSAMYLCASKLGLNTEAFFGQGTRLTVV.

V gene TRBV5-1 combines with J gene TRBJ2-5; D perhaps matches TRBD2 (5 bases). Germline-derived CDR1 and CDR2 are SGHRS and YFSETQ. Trimming took off 4 bases at V and 0 bases at J, with 16 bases between the two ends. The CDR3 covers 16 residues. The CDR3 protein is CASSPLTGENQETQYF. Written as DNA, the CDR3 is TGCGCCAGCAGCCCCCTTACCGGGGAAAACCAAGAGACCCAGTACTTC.

This clone turned up a few times. The gene calls are TRBV7-9 and TRBJ2-1; D is undetermined. The CDR3 covers 10 residues. Deletions cut 5 bases from V and 10 bases from J, with 6 bases between. Germline loops: CDR1 SEHNR, CDR2 FQNEAQ (reference sequence). Here the CDR3 reads CASSVKEQFF. The DNA for the CDR3 is TGTGCCAGCAGCGTAAAAGAGCAGTTCTTC. Based on the CDR3 plus reference TRBV7-9 and TRBJ2-1, the full variable domain is DTGVSQNPRHKITKRGQNVTFRCDPISEHNRLYWYRQTLGQGPEFLTYFQNEAQLEKSRLLSDRFSAERPKGSFSTLEIQRTEQGDSAMYLCASSVKEQFFGPGTRLTVL.

The chain couples TRBV10-3 to TRBJ2-7; D is uncertain. This CDR3 contains 16 residues. Trimming shortened V by 0 bases and J by 0 bases, and 12 bases separated the two germline ends. CDR1 is ENHRY, CDR2 SYGVKD, per germline. DNA of the CDR3: TGTGCCATCAGTGAGTCGACTTCGAGCAGCTCCTACGAGCAGTACTTC. Protein: CAISESTSSSSYEQYF.

A few counts support this clone. The genes are TRBV7-6 and TRBJ2-1, with TRBD2 as a possible D gene (5 bases). Trimming removed 2 bases from V and 5 bases from J, with 16 bases in between. Germline CDR1 and CDR2: SGHVS and FNYEAQ. The CDR3 spans 16 residues. CDR3 in amino acids: CASSLIRASRNNEQFF. For the CDR3, the DNA is TGTGCCAGCAGCTTAATTAGGGCTAGCAGGAACAATGAGCAGTTCTTC.

The rearrangement links TRBV30 to TRBJ1-1; TRBD1 is a possible D gene (6 bases). This CDR3 is 13 amino acids long. Germline V CDR1 and CDR2: GTSNPN, SVGIG (reference sequence). Trimming cost V 0 bases and J 8 bases, with 13 bases left between them. The CDR3 loop reads CAWSVQGVHEAFF. CDR3 DNA: TGTGCCTGGAGTGTACAGGGAGTCCACGAAGCTTTCTTT.

This clone was observed a handful of times. This chain joins TRBV2 and TRBJ2-1; 7 bases are shared with TRBD2. The length of the CDR3 is 12 residues. The trim removed 6 bases at V and 9 bases at J, leaving 5 bases unmatched. The germline V gene encodes CDR1 SNHLY and CDR2 FYNNEI. CDR3 sequence: CASRRESREQFF. In DNA form, the CDR3 reads TGTGCCAGCAGGCGGGAGTCGCGTGAGCAGTTCTTC.

V is TRBV5-8 and J is TRBJ1-1, with no clear D. V shed 0 bases and J shed 2 bases, with 11 bases lying between them. CDR1 and CDR2 (germline): SGHTS, YDEGEE. This CDR3 comprises 15 residues. The CDR3 is CASSLAGRLNTEAFF. CDR3 bases: TGTGCCAGCAGCTTGGCCGGTCGATTAAACACTGAAGCTTTCTTT.

This clone has just one count. The V gene is TRBV30, the J gene TRBJ2-7; D is unclear. The CDR3 has 11 amino acids. Per the germline V gene, CDR1 is GTSNPN and CDR2 is SVGIG (reference sequence). The V end lost 3 bases, the J end lost 3 bases, and 6 bases lay between the germline ends. CDR3 coding DNA: TGTGCCTGGAGAGTGAGCTACGAGCAGTACTTC. Its protein is CAWRVSYEQYF. The variable domain in full, with the rest retrieved from reference TRBV30 and TRBJ2-7, is SQTIHQWPATLVQPVGSPLSLECTVEGTSNPNLYWYRQAAGRGLQLLFYSVGIGQISSEVPQNLSASRPQDRQFILSSKKLLLSDSGFYLCAWRVSYEQYFGPGTRLTVT.

This chain uses TRBV5-1 with TRBJ2-2, with a weak D call TRBD2 (6 bases). This CDR3 is built from 16 residues. Trimming took 4 bases from V and 0 from J, leaving 13 bases between them. Germline CDR1 SGHRS, CDR2 YFSETQ. The CDR3: CASSAEGRANTGELFF. The CDR3, as DNA: TGCGCCAGCAGCGCGGAGGGCAGAGCGAACACCGGGGAGCTGTTTTTT.

The chain is built from TRBV5-6 and TRBJ1-4; 8 bases match TRBD1. The germline V gene encodes CDR1 SGHDT and CDR2 YYEEEE. Trimming cost V 1 base and J 8 bases; bases outside gene matches: 7. The CDR3 is 15 residues long. DNA of the CDR3: TGTGCCAGCAGCTTGAGACAGGGGCTGCGAGAAAAACTGTTTTTT. Encoded protein: CASSLRQGLREKLFF.

The J gene is TRBJ2-2, the V gene TRBV5-1, with 8 bases aligning to TRBD1. CDR3 length: 14 residues. Germline V CDR1 and CDR2: SGHRS, YFSETQ. With 7 bases clipped from V and 6 bases from J, the junction kept 8 bases outside the gene matches. CDR3 loop: CASRIQGAAGELFF. The CDR3 DNA reads TGCGCCAGCCGAATCCAGGGGGCTGCCGGGGAGCTGTTTTTT. The full variable domain, rest sourced from reference TRBV5-1 and TRBJ2-2, is KAGVTQTPRYLIKTRGQQVTLSCSPISGHRSVSWYQQTPGQGLQFLFEYFSETQRNKGNFPGRFSGRQFSNSRSEMNVSTLELGDSALYLCASRIQGAAGELFFGEGSRLTVL.

The chain carries TRBV29-1 and TRBJ2-4, with a tentative D call TRBD2 (5 bases). The V and J ends lost 4 bases and 0 bases respectively, with 10 bases between them. There are 14 residues in the CDR3. The germline V gene encodes CDR1 SQVTM and CDR2 ANQGSEA. CDR3 loop: CSVVGVLAKNIQYF. The CDR3 DNA reads as TGCAGCGTTGTGGGAGTCTTAGCCAAAAACATTCAGTACTTC.